Only a few counts were recorded for the clone carrying this T cell receptor (beta chain). Its matching antigen is unknown. This specimen comes from a study of T-cell reconstitution after alpha-beta-depleted transplantation in children. Study conclusions and caveats: Surviving recipient T cells and thymic progenitors underlay high day-60 TCRbeta diversity in some patients.

As it was prepared, the TCRbeta library received unique molecular identifiers. TCRdb reprocessed the PCR reads with MiXCR, giving one entry per CDR3 protein. Counted here are around 700,000 distinct CDR3 sequences, under 15% occurring once; the ten biggest clones make up around 0.8%. Germline CDR1 and CDR2: LNHNV and YYDKDF (reference sequence). CDR3 length: 12 residues. Trimming removed 6 bases from V and 2 bases from J, with 5 bases in between. The TCR originated in a girl aged 2 to 10 with congenital amegakaryocytic thrombocytopenia, due to receive a stem cell transplant. The input for sequencing was PBMCs, taken before TCRalphabeta/CD19-depleted stem cell transplant. The V and J genes are TRBV15 and TRBJ1-5, with D unresolved. DNA for the CDR3: TGTGCCACCAGTGGGGGCAATCAGCCCCAGCATTTT. Residues: CATSGGNQPQHF.